This entry lists 30 T cell receptor beta chains sequenced from one sample in a study of shared clonotypes between healthy human individuals. Clones were sequenced by immunoSEQ multiplex PCR, and TCRdb holds only the in-frame ones, with some missing. There are approximately 1,000,000 clones in the sample; approximately 80% occur only once, and under 0.65% lies in the top ten. Sequencing input: memory CD4+ T cells from PBMCs. Subset indicated: CD45RA-negative fraction. All receptors come from a man younger than 30 in good health. Some clones in this sample may be carry-over from other donors' samples.

Only one count was recorded for this clone. The J gene is TRBJ1-4, the V gene TRBV2; TRBD1 aligns across 10 bases. With V trimmed by 6 bases and J by 0 bases, 4 bases remained unmatched. The CDR3 is made up of 16 amino acids. Germline assignment: CDR1 SNHLY and CDR2 FYNNEI. The CDR3 sequence is CASSRDRGATNEKLFF. Here the CDR3 DNA reads TGTGCCAGCAGCCGGGACAGGGGAGCAACTAATGAAAAACTGTTTTTT.

The V call is TRBV5-1, the J call TRBJ2-7; 11 positions agree with TRBD2. The CDR3 runs 16 residues. The V segment lost 3 bases and the J segment 6 bases; nucleotides outside the gene matches: 11. Germline CDR1 is SGHRS and CDR2 is YFSETQ. Here the CDR3 DNA reads TGCGCCAGCAGCTGGGGTCTGACTAGCGGGACAGGCGAGCAGTACTTC. Amino acid sequence: CASSWGLTSGTGEQYF.

The genes are TRBV6-5 and TRBJ1-1; D uncertain. The germline gives CDR1 MNHEY, CDR2 SVGAGI. Trimming shortened V by 6 bases and J by 1 base, and 12 bases separated the two germline ends. The CDR3 has 14 amino acids. CDR3 nucleotides: TGTGCCAGCAGGTTATGGCAGCCGAACACTGAAGCTTTCTTT. Its translation: CASRLWQPNTEAFF.

V gene TRBV30 combines with J gene TRBJ1-2; 10 bases match TRBD1. The J segment lost 8 bases and the V segment lost 5 bases, leaving 8 bases of the junction unmatched. From germline, CDR1 is GTSNPN and CDR2 SVGIG (reference sequence). The CDR3 consists of 13 residues. CDR3 residues: CAWGNRDRGGYTF. The CDR3 nucleotides are TGTGCCTGGGGTAACCGGGACAGGGGAGGCTACACCTTC.

J is TRBJ2-1 and V is TRBV18; the D is unclear. Germline loops: CDR1 KGHSH, CDR2 LQKENI. Trimming pared 4 bases from V and 6 bases from J, leaving 16 bases between. This CDR3 has 15 residues. CDR3 bases: TGTGCCAGCTCACGGACCGCCGGGTCTAGCAATGAGCAGTTCTTC. Encoded protein: CASSRTAGSSNEQFF.

This clone was found a few times. V usage is TRBV30 and J usage is TRBJ2-5; 7 bases agree with TRBD2. In germline, CDR1 is GTSNPN, CDR2 SVGIG (reference sequence). V was clipped by 4 bases and J by 0 bases; unmatched bases: 2. This CDR3 has 13 residues. CDR3 loop: CAWTSGYQETQYF. DNA for the CDR3: TGTGCCTGGACTAGCGGATACCAAGAGACCCAGTACTTC. Using reference TRBV30 and TRBJ2-5 for the parts outside the CDR3, the full variable domain is SQTIHQWPATLVQPVGSPLSLECTVEGTSNPNLYWYRQAAGRGLQLLFYSVGIGQISSEVPQNLSASRPQDRQFILSSKKLLLSDSGFYLCAWTSGYQETQYFGPGTRLLVL.

This clone is a singleton in its sample. A much larger clone is a single base away; this may be a read error. The same CDR3 arises from other DNA sequences in this sample as well. The CDR3 sequence is CASSSGTGAPTDTQYF. The CDR3 DNA follows: TGTGCCAGCAGCTCGGGAACAGGGGCACCAACAGATACGCAGTATTTT. The chain uses TRBV5-5 and TRBJ2-3; 7 bases fit TRBD1. The trim removed 3 bases at V and 3 bases at J, leaving 10 bases unmatched. The germline CDR1 and CDR2 sequences are SGHKS and YYEKEE (reference sequence). CDR3 size: 16 residues.

The V and J genes are TRBV5-1 and TRBJ2-7; TRBD1 aligns across 8 bases. V was pared by 2 bases and J by 5 bases, with 6 bases of the junction left unmatched. The germline CDR1 and CDR2 sequences are SGHRS and YFSETQ. This CDR3 region has 14 residues. The CDR3 sequence is CASSFGQGLDEQYF. The DNA for the CDR3 is TGCGCCAGCAGCTTCGGACAGGGTCTGGACGAGCAGTACTTC. The entire variable domain, with the rest obtained from reference TRBV5-1 and TRBJ2-7, is as follows: KAGVTQTPRYLIKTRGQQVTLSCSPISGHRSVSWYQQTPGQGLQFLFEYFSETQRNKGNFPGRFSGRQFSNSRSEMNVSTLELGDSALYLCASSFGQGLDEQYFGPGTRLTVT.

As concerns this clone: This sample includes further DNA sequences coding for the same CDR3. The chain has TRBV5-1 and TRBJ2-7; D might be TRBD2 (6 bases). The germline CDR1 and CDR2 sequences are SGHRS and YFSETQ. The CDR3 covers 14 residues. Trimming cost V 2 bases and J 6 bases, with 15 bases left between them. The CDR3 DNA reads TGCGCCAGCAGCTTATCTGGAACGGGGGTCGAGCAGTACTTC. This encodes CASSLSGTGVEQYF.

A few counts support this clone. The gene calls are TRBV2 and TRBJ2-5; D is uncertain. The CDR3 covers 12 residues. Looked up from germline, CDR1 is SNHLY and CDR2 is FYNNEI. V lost 6 bases and J lost 5, with 10 bases in between. This chain's CDR3 is CASSRLRETQYF. The CDR3 DNA reads TGTGCCAGCAGCCGATTGAGGGAGACCCAGTACTTC.

The chain is built from TRBV18 and TRBJ1-2, with D perhaps TRBD1 (6 bases). The germline V gene has CDR1 KGHSH and CDR2 LQKENI. Trimming took 3 bases from V and 7 from J, leaving 12 bases between them. The CDR3 sequence is 13 residues long. The CDR3 loop reads CASSPGQGAGYTF. DNA for the CDR3: TGTGCCAGCTCACCGGGACAAGGGGCTGGCTACACCTTC.

The V and J genes are TRBV6-1 and TRBJ2-2; maybe TRBD2 (6 bases). Between the trimmed V and J ends, which lost 6 bases and 4 bases, there was a span of 15 bases. This CDR3 spans 15 amino acids. Germline V lookup: CDR1 MNHNS, CDR2 SASEGT. DNA of the CDR3: TGTGCCAGCAGGGGTGGGGGGAGTGGCACCGGGGAGCTGTTTTTT. Translated, it gives CASRGGGSGTGELFF.

The chain combines TRBV7-8 with TRBJ1-1; 7 positions match TRBD1. Germline V gives CDR1 SGHVS, CDR2 FQNEAQ. The length of the CDR3 is 16 residues. V shed 5 bases and J 0 bases; nucleotides not matched to a gene: 9. The CDR3 region has the DNA TGTGCCAGCAGCCCTCGACAGGGCGGGTTGAACACTGAAGCTTTCTTT. It is translated as CASSPRQGGLNTEAFF.

The chain couples TRBV30 to TRBJ2-7; D possibly corresponds to TRBD1 (5 bases). The V gene lost 0 bases and the J gene lost 3 bases, with 9 bases spanning the gap. The germline CDR1 and CDR2 sequences are GTSNPN and SVGIG (reference sequence). CDR3 length equals 13 residues. CDR3 region: CAWSVDSRYEQYF. CDR3 DNA sequence: TGTGCCTGGAGTGTAGACAGTCGCTACGAGCAGTACTTC.

This chain joins TRBV5-1 and TRBJ2-1; tentative D call: TRBD1 (6 bases). This CDR3 has 13 residues. Between the trimmed V and J ends, which lost 5 bases and 9 bases, there was a span of 15 bases. In germline, CDR1 is SGHRS, CDR2 YFSETQ. The CDR3: CASRATRGAEQFF. The CDR3 DNA sequence: TGCGCCAGCAGAGCCACCAGGGGCGCTGAGCAGTTCTTC.

This clone occurred many times. The gene calls are TRBV6-7 and TRBJ1-2, with D unclear. TRBV6-7 is classed as an ORF, of uncertain function. Trimming pared 0 bases from V and 5 bases from J, leaving 16 bases between. The CDR3 length is 16 residues. The CDR3 sequence: CASSYSALVYRYGYTF. CDR3 bases: TGTGCCAGCAGTTACTCAGCTCTGGTTTATCGGTATGGCTACACCTTC.

The chain employs TRBV20-1 and TRBJ2-7; D might be TRBD1 (7 bases). There are 11 residues in the CDR3. Trimming shortened V by 5 bases and J by 6 bases, and 11 bases separated the two germline ends. From germline, CDR1 is DFQATT and CDR2 SNEGSKA (reference sequence). CDR3 sequence (DNA): TGCAGTGCTCCCAGGGGGGTCGAGCAGTACTTC. Translating gives CSAPRGVEQYF.

The chain links TRBV11-2 to TRBJ2-1; 15 bases match TRBD2. The CDR3 extends over 16 amino acids. The ends lost 5 bases at V and 5 bases at J; junction bases unmatched: 4. Germline V CDR1 and CDR2: SGHAT, FQNNGV. CDR3 residues: CASSPGLAGGHNEQFF. The CDR3 DNA is TGTGCCAGCAGCCCGGGACTAGCGGGAGGCCACAATGAGCAGTTCTTC.

This clone was seen only a few times. The chain combines TRBV28 with TRBJ2-7, with 8 bases lining up with TRBD1. The CDR3 has 14 residues. The germline CDR1 and CDR2 sequences are MDHEN and SYDVKM. The V and J ends lost 6 bases and 7 bases, in that order; junction bases with no gene match: 11. Here the CDR3 DNA reads TGTGCCAGCAGGCCGGGACAGGATTACGCAGAGCAGTACTTC. Translation gives CASRPGQDYAEQYF.

The chain uses TRBV7-9 and TRBJ1-2, with D unclear. V lost 4 bases and J 6 bases, leaving 15 bases between the germline ends. This CDR3 comprises 14 residues. Per the germline V gene, CDR1 is SEHNR and CDR2 is FQNEAQ (reference sequence). The CDR3 nucleotides read TGTGCCAGCAGCTACCCCGGGTTTGGGGATGGCTACACCTTC. This codes for CASSYPGFGDGYTF. Full variable domain (remainder filled in from reference TRBV7-9 and TRBJ1-2): DTGVSQNPRHKITKRGQNVTFRCDPISEHNRLYWYRQTLGQGPEFLTYFQNEAQLEKSRLLSDRFSAERPKGSFSTLEIQRTEQGDSAMYLCASSYPGFGDGYTFGSGTRLTVV.

V and J are TRBV9 and TRBJ2-1; a possible D gene is TRBD1 (6 bases). CDR1 is SGDLS, CDR2 YYNGEE, per germline. The germline V and J ends were trimmed by 3 bases and 7 bases, with 17 bases remaining between them. The CDR3 totals 15 residues. CDR3 in amino acids: CASSAGHGSGNEQFF. CDR3 bases: TGTGCCAGCAGCGCGGGACACGGATCGGGTAATGAGCAGTTCTTC.

This clone was seen once. This chain uses TRBV15 with TRBJ2-7, with D perhaps TRBD1 (7 bases). The germline V gene encodes CDR1 LNHNV and CDR2 YYDKDF (reference sequence). CDR3 length: 13 residues. Trimming cost V 8 bases and J 0 bases, with 11 bases left between them. The CDR3 DNA follows: TGTGCCACCGGAGGGACAGACTCCTACGAGCAGTACTTC. Residues: CATGGTDSYEQYF.

The CDR3 loop is CASTPGGTASSYEQYF. DNA for the CDR3: TGTGCCAGCACTCCCGGCGGGACAGCGAGCTCCTACGAGCAGTACTTC. The chain couples TRBV28 to TRBJ2-7; D may be TRBD1 (7 bases). The length of the CDR3 is 16 residues. The V end lost 7 bases, the J end lost 0 bases, and 19 bases lay between the germline ends. The germline CDR1 and CDR2 sequences are MDHEN and SYDVKM.

This clone was detected only once. This CDR3 is also generated by other DNA sequences in the sample. The chain links TRBV5-1 to TRBJ2-5; 8 bases are a match to TRBD1. The CDR3 is 14 residues long. Unmatched junction bases numbered 5, after V lost 4 bases and J lost 3 bases. The germline CDR1 and CDR2 sequences are SGHRS and YFSETQ. The CDR3 DNA reads as TGCGCCAGCAGCATAGGACAGGGCGAAGAGACCCAGTACTTC. Protein sequence: CASSIGQGEETQYF.

V is TRBV5-6 and J is TRBJ1-4; 7 bases align to TRBD1. The V gene's germline CDR1 is SGHDT and CDR2 YYEEEE. Losses at the gene ends were 3 bases for V and 4 bases for J; bases not matched to a gene: 6. CDR3 size: 15 residues. The CDR3 DNA reads as TGTGCCAGCAGCTACCGGGACAGCCTTAATGAAAAACTGTTTTTT. It specifies CASSYRDSLNEKLFF.

V usage is TRBV15 and J usage is TRBJ2-7, with D unclear. The V and J ends lost 0 bases and 1 base respectively, with 10 bases between them. CDR3 length: 15 amino acids. In germline, CDR1 is LNHNV, CDR2 YYDKDF (reference sequence). CDR3 protein: CATSRDLYFSYEQYF. DNA for the CDR3: TGTGCCACCAGCAGAGATCTATACTTTTCCTACGAGCAGTACTTC.

The CDR3 reads CASSWGPHRDTEAFF. CDR3 DNA sequence: TGTGCCAGCAGCTGGGGTCCCCACAGGGATACTGAAGCTTTCTTT. The chain joins TRBV5-6 to TRBJ1-1; tentatively, D is TRBD1 (6 bases). The CDR3 totals 15 residues. Germline-derived CDR1 and CDR2 are SGHDT and YYEEEE. V was cut by 3 bases and J by 5 bases, with 17 bases left in between.

The V call is TRBV18, the J call TRBJ2-7, with 13 bases identical to TRBD2. The CDR3 consists of 18 residues. After removal of 1 base from V and 5 bases from J, the junction contained 11 bases not matched to a gene. Germline V gene data show CDR1 as KGHSH and CDR2 as LQKENI. The CDR3 here is CASSPLILAGGPINEQYF. The CDR3 DNA sequence: TGTGCCAGCTCACCACTTATACTAGCGGGAGGGCCGATAAACGAGCAGTACTTC. The complete variable domain, with remaining parts taken from reference TRBV18 and TRBJ2-7, reads NAGVMQNPRHLVRRRGQEARLRCSPMKGHSHVYWYRQLPEEGLKFMVYLQKENIIDESGMPKERFSAEFPKEGPSILRIQQVVRGDSAAYFCASSPLILAGGPINEQYFGPGTRLTVT.

This chain uses TRBV9 with TRBJ1-2, with D perhaps matching TRBD1 (6 bases). The CDR3 is made up of 15 amino acids. Per germline, CDR1 SGDLS and CDR2 YYNGEE. V dropped 0 bases and J dropped 9 bases, with 18 bases sitting between them. CDR3 in amino acids: CASSVDGTRRNRYTF. The CDR3 bases are TGTGCCAGCAGCGTAGACGGGACAAGGAGGAATCGCTACACCTTC.

Turning to this clone: Its ends do not fully match the called genes, so a read error is possible. The rearrangement uses TRBV2 and TRBJ2-3; TRBD1 aligns across 7 bases. Germline V lookup: CDR1 SNHLY, CDR2 FYNNEI. The CDR3 is 13 residues long. The CDR3: CASSGGGTGTQYF. DNA for the CDR3: TGTGCCAGCAGTGGAGGGGGCACAGGTACGCAGTATTTT.